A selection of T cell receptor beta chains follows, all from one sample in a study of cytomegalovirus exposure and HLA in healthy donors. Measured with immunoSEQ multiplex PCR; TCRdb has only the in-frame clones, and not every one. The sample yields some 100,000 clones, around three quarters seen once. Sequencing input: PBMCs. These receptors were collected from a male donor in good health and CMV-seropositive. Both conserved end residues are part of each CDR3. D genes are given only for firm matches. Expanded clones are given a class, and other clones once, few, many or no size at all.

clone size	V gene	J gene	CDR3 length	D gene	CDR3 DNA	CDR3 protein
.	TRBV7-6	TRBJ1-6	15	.	TGTGCCAGCAGCTTAGCGGTACAGGAGAATTCACCCCTCCACTTT	CASSLAVQENSPLHF
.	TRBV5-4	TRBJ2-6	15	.	TGTGCCAGCAGCTTTCAGGGTGGTGGGGCCAACGTCCTGACTTTC	CASSFQGGGANVLTF
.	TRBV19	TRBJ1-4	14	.	TGTGCCAGTAGTATACGATATGGGGCAGAAAAACTGTTTTTT	CASSIRYGAEKLFF
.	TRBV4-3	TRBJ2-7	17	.	TGCGCCAGCAGCCAAGAGAGGAAGGGGGGGAGCTCCTACGAGCAGTACTTC	CASSQERKGGSSYEQYF
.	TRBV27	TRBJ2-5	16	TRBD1	TGTGCCAGCAGTCCCGAAAAGGGGACAGGGGGGGAGACCCAGTACTTC	CASSPEKGTGGETQYF
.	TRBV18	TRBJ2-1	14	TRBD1	TGTGCCAGCTCAAGACAGGGGGCGGACAATGAGCAGTTCTTC	CASSRQGADNEQFF
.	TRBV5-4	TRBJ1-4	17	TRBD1	TGTGCCAGCAGCTTAAAAGGGACAGGAACAACTAATGAAAAACTGTTTTTT	CASSLKGTGTTNEKLFF
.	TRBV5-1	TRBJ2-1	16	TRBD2	TGCGCCAGCAGCGGCGGGGGGACGGACTCCTACAATGAGCAGTTCTTC	CASSGGGTDSYNEQFF
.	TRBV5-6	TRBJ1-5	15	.	TGTGCCAGCAGCTTAAGTCCAGGCCGCAATCAGCCCCAGCATTTT	CASSLSPGRNQPQHF
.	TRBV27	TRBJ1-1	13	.	TGTGCCAGCAATCCCCTCGGGAACACTGAAGCTTTCTTT	CASNPLGNTEAFF
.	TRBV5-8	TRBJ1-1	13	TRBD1	TGTGCCAGCAGCCTCAGGGGGCGTCGTGAAGCTTTCTTT	CASSLRGRREAFF
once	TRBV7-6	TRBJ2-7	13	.	TGTGCCAGCAGCTCCTACGGTACCTACGAGCAGTACTTC	CASSSYGTYEQYF
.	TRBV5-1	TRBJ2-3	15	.	TGCGCCAGCAGCTTATCAGGGGCCTTCACAGATACGCAGTATTTT	CASSLSGAFTDTQYF
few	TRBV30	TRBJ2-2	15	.	TGTGCCTGGAGCTTAGGCGGGATGAACACCGGGGAGCTGTTTTTT	CAWSLGGMNTGELFF
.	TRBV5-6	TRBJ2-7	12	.	TGTGCCAGCAGCTTGGGTAGTGGCGAGCAGTACTTC	CASSLGSGEQYF
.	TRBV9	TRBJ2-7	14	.	TGTGCCAGCAGCGTAGGGGGAGGATTGGAGGAGCAGTACTTC	CASSVGGGLEEQYF
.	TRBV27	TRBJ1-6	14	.	TGTGCCAGCAGCGTCGGGGATAGTAATTCACCCCTCCACTTT	CASSVGDSNSPLHF
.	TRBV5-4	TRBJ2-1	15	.	TGTGCCAGCAGCTTGACAGGGACGACCTACAATGAGCAGTTCTTC	CASSLTGTTYNEQFF
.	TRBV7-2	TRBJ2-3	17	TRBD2	TGTGCCAGCAGCTTAGCCGGGGGGAGACCTAGCACAGATACGCAGTATTTT	CASSLAGGRPSTDTQYF
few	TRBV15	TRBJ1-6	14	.	TGTGCCACCAGCAGCGACAGGATGAATTCACCCCTCCACTTT	CATSSDRMNSPLHF
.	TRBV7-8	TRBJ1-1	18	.	TGTGCCAGCAGCTTAGGCGCCAGGGGTTCCACTCTGAACACTGAAGCTTTCTTT	CASSLGARGSTLNTEAFF
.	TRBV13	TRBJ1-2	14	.	TGTGCCAGCAGCTTGGAAGACAGTGTGAGGGGCTACACCTTC	CASSLEDSVRGYTF
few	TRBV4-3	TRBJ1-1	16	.	TGCGCCAGCAGCCAAGATAATGTAGGCCGGGGCACTGAAGCTTTCTTT	CASSQDNVGRGTEAFF
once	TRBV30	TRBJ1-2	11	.	TGTGCCTGGAGTGGGGGGCGTGGCTACACCTTC	CAWSGGRGYTF
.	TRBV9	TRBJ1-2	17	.	TGTGCCAGCAGCGTAGCTGGGGGGTCGATCCAAAACTATGGCTACACCTTC	CASSVAGGSIQNYGYTF
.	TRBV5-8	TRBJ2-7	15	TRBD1	TGTGCCAGCAGCAGGGGACAGGGGGCAGCCTACGAGCAGTACTTC	CASSRGQGAAYEQYF
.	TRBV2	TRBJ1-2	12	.	TGTGCCAGCAGTGAGGGGACACCCAGCCACACCTTC	CASSEGTPSHTF
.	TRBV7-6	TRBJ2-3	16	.	TGTGCCAGCAGCTTAGCGGTAGCAGGGCTGGCAGATACGCAGTATTTT	CASSLAVAGLADTQYF
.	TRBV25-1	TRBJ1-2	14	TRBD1	TGTGCCAGCAGCGGCGACAGGGGGCCGGGGGGCTACACCTTC	CASSGDRGPGGYTF
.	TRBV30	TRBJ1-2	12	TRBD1	TGTGCCTGGAGCCTAGGAGGGGGCGGCTACACCTTC	CAWSLGGGGYTF
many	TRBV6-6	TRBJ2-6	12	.	TGTGCCAGCAGGGAGTGGGCCAACGTCCTGACTTTC	CASREWANVLTF
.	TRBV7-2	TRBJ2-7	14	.	TGTGCCAGCAGCCCCCAACGGGGAAATTACGAGCAGTACTTC	CASSPQRGNYEQYF
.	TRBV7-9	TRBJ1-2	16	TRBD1	TGTGCCAGCAGCCAAATTTGGACAGGGACACACTATGGCTACACCTTC	CASSQIWTGTHYGYTF
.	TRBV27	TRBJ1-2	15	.	TGTGCCAGCAGTTCACTCCGGGGGGGGGCTAGGGGCTACACCTTC	CASSSLRGGARGYTF
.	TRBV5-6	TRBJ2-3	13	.	TGTGCCAGCAGCTTGCCGGTGGCAGATACGCAGTATTTT	CASSLPVADTQYF
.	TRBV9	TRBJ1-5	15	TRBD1	TGTGCCAGCAGCGCAGGACAGGGTCAAGGTCAGCCCCAGCATTTT	CASSAGQGQGQPQHF
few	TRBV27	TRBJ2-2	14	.	TGTGCCAGCAGTCCGCCGACAGCGACCGGGGAGCTGTTTTTT	CASSPPTATGELFF
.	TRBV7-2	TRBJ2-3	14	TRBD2	TGTGCCAGCAGCGGGGCTAGCGGGCTAGATACGCAGTATTTT	CASSGASGLDTQYF
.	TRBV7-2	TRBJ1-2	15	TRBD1	TGTGCCAGCAGCTTGGACAGGGGGCCTACCTATGGCTACACCTTC	CASSLDRGPTYGYTF
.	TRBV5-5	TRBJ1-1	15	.	TGTGCCAGCAGCTTGTGGCGGGGGGCGGCCACTGAAGCTTTCTTT	CASSLWRGAATEAFF
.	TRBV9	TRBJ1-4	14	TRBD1	TGTGCCAGCACACAGGGACAGGGGGCTGAAAAACTGTTTTTT	CASTQGQGAEKLFF
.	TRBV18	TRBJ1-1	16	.	TGTGCCAGCTCACCACCGCGCGGGGCTGGGAACACTGAAGCTTTCTTT	CASSPPRGAGNTEAFF
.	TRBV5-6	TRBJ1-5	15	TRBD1	TGTGCCAGCAGCCGTGGACAGGGGGCAACTCAGCCCCAGCATTTT	CASSRGQGATQPQHF
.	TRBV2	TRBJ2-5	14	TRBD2	TGTGCCAGCAGTTTCCAGCGGGGAGGAGAGACCCAGTACTTC	CASSFQRGGETQYF
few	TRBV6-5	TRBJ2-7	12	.	TGTGCCAGCAGCTCGGGGTGGCGCGAGCAGTACTTC	CASSSGWREQYF
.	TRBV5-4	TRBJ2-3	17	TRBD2	TGTGCCAGCAGCAGGGGGGGACTAGCGGGGGGTATAGATACGCAGTATTTT	CASSRGGLAGGIDTQYF
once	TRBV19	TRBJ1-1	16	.	TGTGCCAGTACCCCGGCCCGTCAGGCGGGAATCACTGAAGCTTTCTTT	CASTPARQAGITEAFF
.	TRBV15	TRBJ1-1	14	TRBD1	TGTGCCACCAGCGTGACGACAGGGAAGACTGAAGCTTTCTTT	CATSVTTGKTEAFF
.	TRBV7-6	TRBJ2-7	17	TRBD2	TGTGCCAGCAGCCCGGGACTAGCGGGGGTTTCCGACTACGAGCAGTACTTC	CASSPGLAGVSDYEQYF
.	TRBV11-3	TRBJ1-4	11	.	TGTGCCAGCAGCTCTGGGGGGAAGGTGTTTTTT	CASSSGGKVFF
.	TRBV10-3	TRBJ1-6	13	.	TGTGCCACCCTCAGGGGCGCTAATTCACCCCTCCACTTT	CATLRGANSPLHF
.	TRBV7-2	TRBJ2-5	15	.	TGTGCCAGCAGCTTAATCCCGGGGTCGCAAGAGACCCAGTACTTC	CASSLIPGSQETQYF